This T cell receptor beta chain was found in a study of cytotoxic CD8 clonotypes in ibrutinib-treated CLL. TCRdb's table, derived via immunoSEQ multiplex PCR, lists solely in-frame clones and lacks some. The sample has over 40,000 clones; around 78% are singletons. Findings and caveats of the study: Exceeding age-matched healthy donors, baseline clonality also tracked the counts of circulating CD8+ T cells. On treatment, the uncommon public clonotypes contracted or remained stable.

The CDR3 loop spans 13 amino acids. The V end was cut by 4 bases, the J end by 1 base, with 7 bases between. Germline CDR1 is SEHNR and CDR2 is FQNEAQ (reference sequence). A note on this clone: The antigen is undetermined.

Around 2 micrograms of genomic DNA came from cryopreserved PBMCs for TCR beta libraries. This specimen was PBMCs, taken after 24 months of ibrutinib treatment. This receptor was obtained from a human donor with chronic lymphocytic leukemia. This rearrangement joins TRBV7-9 to TRBJ2-5; D unresolved. The CDR3 region is CASSWAGQETQYF. The CDR3 bases are TGTGCCAGCAGCTGGGCAGGCCAAGAGACCCAGTACTTC.